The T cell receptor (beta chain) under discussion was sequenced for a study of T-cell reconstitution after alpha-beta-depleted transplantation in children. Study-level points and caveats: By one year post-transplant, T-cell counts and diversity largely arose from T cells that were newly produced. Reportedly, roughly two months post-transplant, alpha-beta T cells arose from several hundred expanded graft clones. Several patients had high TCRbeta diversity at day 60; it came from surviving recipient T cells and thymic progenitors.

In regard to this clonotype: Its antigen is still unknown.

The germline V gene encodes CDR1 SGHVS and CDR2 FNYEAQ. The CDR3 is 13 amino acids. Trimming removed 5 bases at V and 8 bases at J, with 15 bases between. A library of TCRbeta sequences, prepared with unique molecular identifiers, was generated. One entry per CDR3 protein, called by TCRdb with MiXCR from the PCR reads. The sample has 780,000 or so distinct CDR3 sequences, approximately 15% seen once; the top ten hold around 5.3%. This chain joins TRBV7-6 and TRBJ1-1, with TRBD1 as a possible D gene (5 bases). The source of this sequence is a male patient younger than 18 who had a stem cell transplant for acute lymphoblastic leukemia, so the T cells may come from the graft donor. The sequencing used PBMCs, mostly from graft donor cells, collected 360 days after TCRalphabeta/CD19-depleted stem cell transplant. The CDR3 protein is CASSLPPHREAFF. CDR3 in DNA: TGTGCCAGCAGCCTTCCACCCCACAGGGAAGCTTTCTTT.